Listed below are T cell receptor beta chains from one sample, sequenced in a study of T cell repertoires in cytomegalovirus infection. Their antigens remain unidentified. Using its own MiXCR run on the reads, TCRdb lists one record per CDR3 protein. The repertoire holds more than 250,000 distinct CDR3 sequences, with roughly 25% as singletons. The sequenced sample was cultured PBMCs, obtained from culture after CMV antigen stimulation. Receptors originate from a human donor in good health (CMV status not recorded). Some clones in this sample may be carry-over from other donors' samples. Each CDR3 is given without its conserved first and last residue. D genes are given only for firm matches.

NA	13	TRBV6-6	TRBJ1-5	ASSQTGTTGQPQH
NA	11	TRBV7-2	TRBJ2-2	ASSPSWGGELF
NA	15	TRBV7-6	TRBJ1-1	ASSLAATEGLNTEAF
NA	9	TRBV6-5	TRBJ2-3	ASSFDGTQY
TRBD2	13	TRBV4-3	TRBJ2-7	ASSQVSGSSYEQY
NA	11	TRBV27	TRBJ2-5	ASAFAPWETQY
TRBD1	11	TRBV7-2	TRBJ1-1	ASLEGGAAEAF
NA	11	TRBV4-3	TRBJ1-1	ASEVGLNTEAF
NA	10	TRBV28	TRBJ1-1	ATVLANTEAF
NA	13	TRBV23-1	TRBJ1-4	ASSLRPATNEKLF
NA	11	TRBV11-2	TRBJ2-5	ASSLGTQETQY
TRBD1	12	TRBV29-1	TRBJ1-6	SARQGAYNSPLH
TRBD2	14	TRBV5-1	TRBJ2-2	ASSETSGPNTGELF
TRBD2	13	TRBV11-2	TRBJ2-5	ASRERTSGSRTQY
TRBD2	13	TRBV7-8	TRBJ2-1	ASGLAGDSYNEQF
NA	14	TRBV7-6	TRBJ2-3	ASSSLARGFADTQY
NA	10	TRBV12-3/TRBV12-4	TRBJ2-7	ASSWTIYEQY
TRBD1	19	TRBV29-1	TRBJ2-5	SVEGPGKTGGGGGYQETQY
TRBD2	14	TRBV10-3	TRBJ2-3	AISLRAGAVADTQY
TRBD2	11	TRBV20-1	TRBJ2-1	SAQGGLAVRQF
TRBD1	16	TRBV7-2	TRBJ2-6	ASSISRTGISRANVLT
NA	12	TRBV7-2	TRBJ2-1	ASSLVGLYNEQF
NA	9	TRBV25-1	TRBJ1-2	AAYTGIGYT
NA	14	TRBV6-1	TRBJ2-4	ASSEPILIAKNIQY
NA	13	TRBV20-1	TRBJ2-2	SASRGASVGGELF
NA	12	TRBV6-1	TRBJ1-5	ASRSDRLNQPQH
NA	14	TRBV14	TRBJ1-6	ASSQVAGVYNSPLH
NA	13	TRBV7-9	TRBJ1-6	ASSLATGTNSPLH
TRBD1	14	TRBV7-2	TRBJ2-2	ASSFSGTGVAGELF
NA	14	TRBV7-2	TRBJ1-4	ASSFLGGESREKLF
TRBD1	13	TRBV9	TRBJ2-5	ASSARDREGETQY
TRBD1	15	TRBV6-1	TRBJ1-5	ASSEARGQGAGQPQH
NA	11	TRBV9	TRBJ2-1	ASSVAINREQF
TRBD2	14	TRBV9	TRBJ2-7	ASSVGSTGGTYEQY
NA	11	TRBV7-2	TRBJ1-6	ASKDRYNSPLH
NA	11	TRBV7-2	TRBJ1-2	ASSSTAFNGYT
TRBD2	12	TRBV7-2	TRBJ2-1	ASRLAGGLNEQF
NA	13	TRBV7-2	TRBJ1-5	ASGRGANSNQPQH
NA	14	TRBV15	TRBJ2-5	ATSSLETYFAETQY
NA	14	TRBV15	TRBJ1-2	ATSRDNTGSPYGYT
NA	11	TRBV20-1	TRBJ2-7	SARPTHSYEQY